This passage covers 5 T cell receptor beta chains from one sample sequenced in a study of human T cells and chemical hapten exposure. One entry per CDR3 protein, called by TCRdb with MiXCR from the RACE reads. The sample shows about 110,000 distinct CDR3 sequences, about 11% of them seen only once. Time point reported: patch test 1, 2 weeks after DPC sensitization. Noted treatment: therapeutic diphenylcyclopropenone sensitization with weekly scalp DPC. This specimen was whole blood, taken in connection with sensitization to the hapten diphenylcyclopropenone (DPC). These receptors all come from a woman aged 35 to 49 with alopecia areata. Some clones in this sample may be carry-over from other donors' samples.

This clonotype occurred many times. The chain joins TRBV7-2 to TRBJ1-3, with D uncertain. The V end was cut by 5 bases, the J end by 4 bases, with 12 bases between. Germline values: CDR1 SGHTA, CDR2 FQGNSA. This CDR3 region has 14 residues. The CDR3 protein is CASSILNTGNTIYF. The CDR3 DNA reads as TGTGCCAGCAGCATTCTTAACACGGGAAACACCATATATTTT.

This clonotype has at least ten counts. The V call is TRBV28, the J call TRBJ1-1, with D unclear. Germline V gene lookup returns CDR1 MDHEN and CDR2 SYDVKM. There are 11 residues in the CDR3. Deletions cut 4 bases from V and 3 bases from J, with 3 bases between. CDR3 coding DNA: TGTGCCAGCAGTTCGGACACTGAAGCTTTCTTT. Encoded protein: CASSSDTEAFF.

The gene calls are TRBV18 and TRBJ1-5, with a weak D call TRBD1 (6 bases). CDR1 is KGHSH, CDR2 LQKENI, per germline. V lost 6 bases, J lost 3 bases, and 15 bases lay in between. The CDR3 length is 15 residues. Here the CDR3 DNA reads TGTGCCAGCTCCCCCGCTCGGGGGGCCAATCAGCCCCAGCATTTT. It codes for CASSPARGANQPQHF.

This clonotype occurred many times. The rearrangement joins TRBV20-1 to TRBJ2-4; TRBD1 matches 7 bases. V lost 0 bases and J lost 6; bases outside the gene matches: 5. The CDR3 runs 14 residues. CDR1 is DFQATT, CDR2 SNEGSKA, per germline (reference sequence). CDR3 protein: CSAREDRATNIQYF. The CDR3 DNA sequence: TGCAGTGCTAGAGAAGACAGGGCTACAAACATTCAGTACTTC.

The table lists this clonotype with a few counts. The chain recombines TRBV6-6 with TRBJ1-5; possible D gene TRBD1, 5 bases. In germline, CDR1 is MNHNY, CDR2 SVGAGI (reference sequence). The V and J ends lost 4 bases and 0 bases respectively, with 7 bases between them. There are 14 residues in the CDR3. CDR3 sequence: CASSSQDSNQPQHF. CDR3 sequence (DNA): TGTGCCAGCAGTTCACAGGATAGCAATCAGCCCCAGCATTTT.